The 16 T cell receptor beta chains below were found in one sample sequenced in a study of blood T cell repertoires in COVID-19. The table came from immunoSEQ multiplex PCR; TCRdb's copy has only in-frame clones and leaves some out. Counted here are under 350,000 clones, more than 85% occurring once; the ten biggest clones make up about 4.6%. The sample taken for sequencing was peripheral blood. The receptors were sampled from a man aged 40-49 years with acute or convalescent COVID-19.

This rearrangement joins TRBV6-6 to TRBJ2-3; D is uncertain. The CDR3 totals 12 residues. From germline, CDR1 is MNHNY and CDR2 SVGAGI (reference sequence). V was shortened by 2 bases and J by 5 bases, with 5 bases between the two germline ends. The CDR3: CASSYLVDTQYF. The CDR3 region has the DNA TGTGCCAGCAGTTACCTTGTAGATACGCAGTATTTT.

V usage is TRBV4-2 and J usage is TRBJ1-1; D may be TRBD1 (6 bases). This CDR3 has 15 residues. CDR1 is LGHNA, CDR2 YNFKEQ, per germline. The V gene lost 0 bases and the J gene lost 5 bases, with 13 bases spanning the gap. The CDR3 loop is CASSQEWSRGTEAFF. In DNA form, the CDR3 reads TGTGCCAGCAGCCAAGAATGGTCGAGGGGGACTGAAGCTTTCTTT.

This chain joins TRBV20-1 and TRBJ2-7, with D possibly TRBD1 on 6 matching bases. This CDR3 spans 11 amino acids. The germline CDR1 and CDR2 sequences are DFQATT and SNEGSKA (reference sequence). Trimming left V 4 bases short and J 9 bases short, with 13 bases between. Written as DNA, the CDR3 is TGCAGTGCTACAGACATGGACAGGCAGTACTTC. Translated: CSATDMDRQYF.

The rearrangement links TRBV7-9 to TRBJ2-4; 7 nucleotides align to TRBD1. CDR1 is SEHNR, CDR2 FQNEAQ, per germline (reference sequence). Losses at the gene ends were 1 base for V and 6 bases for J; bases not matched to a gene: 3. The CDR3 loop spans 14 amino acids. As DNA, the CDR3 is TGTGCCAGCAGCTTAGGACAGGGATTAAACATTCAGTACTTC. This encodes CASSLGQGLNIQYF.

V and J are TRBV21-1 and TRBJ1-5; the table calls TRBD1, which could not be checked here. TRBV21-1 is a recognized pseudogene. CDR3 length: 15 amino acids. CDR3: CASSKACRGNEPQHF. CDR3 DNA sequence: TGTGCCAGCAGCAAAGCATGCAGGGGTAATGAGCCCCAGCATTTT.

CDR3 loop: CASISGQVVTEAFF. The CDR3 nucleotides are TGTGCCAGCATCAGTGGGCAGGTGGTCACTGAAGCTTTCTTT. This chain joins TRBV2 and TRBJ1-1, with D hard to call. The CDR3 has 14 residues. V was trimmed by 7 bases and J by 4 bases, leaving 16 bases between them. Germline V lookup: CDR1 SNHLY, CDR2 FYNNEI.

This chain links TRBV11-2 with TRBJ1-5; D unresolved. Germline CDR1 reads SGHAT; CDR2 reads FQNNGV. V lost 5 bases and J 5 bases, leaving 10 bases between the germline ends. The CDR3 extends over 13 amino acids. The DNA of the CDR3 is TGTGCCAGCAGCATCGGGAGGGATCAGCCCCAGCATTTT. This sequence encodes CASSIGRDQPQHF.

V usage is TRBV7-8 and J usage is TRBJ1-2; 7 bases agree with TRBD1. The CDR3 extends over 13 amino acids. V gave up 5 bases and J gave up 9 bases; unmatched junction bases: 9. Germline CDR1 reads SGHVS; CDR2 reads FQNEAQ. This CDR3 is CASSPGGSPSYTF. CDR3 coding DNA: TGTGCCAGCAGCCCAGGGGGGTCCCCGAGCTACACCTTC.

The rearrangement joins TRBV7-6 to TRBJ1-1; maybe TRBD1 (6 bases). V was pared by 2 bases and J by 1 base, with 11 bases between. The CDR3 extends over 15 amino acids. The germline V gene encodes CDR1 SGHVS and CDR2 FNYEAQ. For the CDR3, the DNA is TGTGCCAGCAGCTTATCTGACAGGCCGAACACTGAAGCTTTCTTT. Translation gives CASSLSDRPNTEAFF. The variable domain in full, with the rest retrieved from reference TRBV7-6 and TRBJ1-1, is GAGVSQSPRYKVTKRGQDVALRCDPISGHVSLYWYRQALGQGPEFLTYFNYEAQQDKSGLPNDRFSAERPEGSISTLTIQRTEQRDSAMYRCASSLSDRPNTEAFFGQGTRLTVV.

This chain links TRBV15 with TRBJ2-7; 9 bases are a match to TRBD1. The CDR3 totals 14 residues. V shed 1 base and J 2 bases; nucleotides not matched to a gene: 0. In germline, CDR1 is LNHNV, CDR2 YYDKDF (reference sequence). The DNA of the CDR3 is TGTGCCACCAGCAGAGGGACAGGGGCCTACGAGCAGTACTTC. Amino acids: CATSRGTGAYEQYF.

The chain carries TRBV4-1 and TRBJ1-1, with D unclear. The V gene lost 1 base and the J gene lost 0 bases, with 9 bases spanning the gap. The germline CDR1 and CDR2 sequences are MGHRA and YSYEKL. The CDR3 runs 15 residues. The CDR3 nucleotides read TGCGCCAGCAGCCAAGGCCCAGGAATGAACACTGAAGCTTTCTTT. Translation gives CASSQGPGMNTEAFF.

V and J are TRBV9 and TRBJ1-2; perhaps TRBD1 as D (6 bases). V lost 0 bases and J 4 bases, leaving 13 bases between the germline ends. In germline, CDR1 is SGDLS, CDR2 YYNGEE. The CDR3 is 15 residues long. This CDR3 is CASSVATGWGYGYTF. For the CDR3, the DNA is TGTGCCAGCAGCGTAGCTACAGGGTGGGGCTATGGCTACACCTTC.

V is TRBV5-1 and J is TRBJ2-1; D gene unclear. V was pared by 3 bases and J by 3 bases, with 13 bases between. Germline V CDR1 and CDR2: SGHRS, YFSETQ. The CDR3 sequence is 15 residues long. CDR3 sequence: CASSSGGRRYNEQFF. The CDR3 DNA is TGCGCCAGCAGCTCTGGCGGAAGACGCTACAATGAGCAGTTCTTC.

This clone was counted between two and nine times. This chain links TRBV3-1 (or the pseudogene TRBV3-2) with TRBJ1-2, with D possibly being TRBD1 (6 bases). The CDR3 spans 14 residues. Trimming removed 2 bases at V and 4 bases at J, with 11 bases between. Germline-derived CDR1 and CDR2 are LGHDT and YNNKEL (reference sequence). Here the CDR3 reads CASSQPGQSYGYTF. CDR3 nucleotides: TGTGCCAGCAGCCAACCTGGACAGAGCTATGGCTACACCTTC.

The V gene is TRBV12-3 or TRBV12-4, the J gene TRBJ1-5; D ambiguous. V was cut by 4 bases and J by 11 bases, with 15 bases left in between. There are 13 residues in the CDR3. The CDR3 DNA sequence: TGTGCCAGCAGTTCGGGTCCGAGTCTCGCCCAGCATTTT. This gives the protein CASSSGPSLAQHF.

V usage is TRBV5-1 and J usage is TRBJ1-3; TRBD1 might be the D (5 bases). CDR1 and CDR2 (germline): SGHRS, YFSETQ. The CDR3 loop spans 18 amino acids. V was cut by 4 bases and J by 0 bases, with 20 bases left in between. This CDR3 reads CASSPTFGGTNSGNTIYF. DNA for the CDR3: TGCGCCAGCAGCCCCACCTTTGGAGGGACCAACTCTGGAAACACCATATATTTT.